This T cell receptor (beta chain) was sequenced during a study of blood T cell repertoires in COVID-19. Study in general: PBMCs, B-cell-depleted T cells, or T cells were the source of the cDNA or gDNA that made up the material.

Only in-frame clones appear in the TCRdb table, and some are missing; sequencing was by immunoSEQ multiplex PCR. The sample carries 160,000 or so clones, approximately 82% recorded once. Germline V gives CDR1 ENHRY, CDR2 SYGVKD. V lost 6 bases to trimming and J lost 3 bases; unmatched junction nucleotides: 8. The CDR3 spans 15 residues. Sequencing used PBMCs or T cells enriched from blood (not recorded which). The clonotype was recovered from a man aged 45-65 years who had recovered from COVID-19. The V and J genes are TRBV10-3 and TRBJ1-1; 9 bases are shared with TRBD1. CDR3 sequence: CAISSWDRDDTEAFF. The CDR3 bases are TGTGCCATCAGCTCCTGGGACAGGGACGACACTGAAGCTTTCTTT.